The source of this TCR beta chain is a study of human T cells and chemical hapten exposure (dated by TCRdb to about 2021). Looking at the study overall: For sensitization, 2% DPC in acetone was applied to a 2 cm by 2 cm area of upper inner arm skin. Throughout the study period of about 22 weeks, patients also received therapeutic DPC doses to the scalp every week. Patch testing was done on the upper back using Finn chambers containing 0.01% DPC, and results were scored after 6 days according to International Contact Dermatitis Research Group standards. Alopecia areata with under or over 50% scalp involvement, alopecia totalis and alopecia universalis were represented in the patient cohort, which was mostly female. The libraries were sequenced as a pool, and the TCR yield per sample differed mostly because of small variations in library volumes within the pool. This study followed changes in the peripheral blood TCR repertoire in vivo during primary and secondary sensitization of alopecia patients to the hapten diphenylcyclopropenone (DPC). Patient blood was sampled pre-sensitization (week 0) and at 2, 6 and about 24 weeks after DPC sensitization. Some 29 alopecia patients provided blood for TCR sequencing at one to four time points (pre-sensitization, 2, 6 and 24 weeks). The paper as a whole reports these results and caveats: Because every patient had alopecia, a presumed autoimmune disease, the patients' immune response might differ from that of healthy individuals. DPC sensitization did not change the number of TCRs with a frequency above 1 in 1000, and there was no evidence of changes in global repertoire structure. Significantly more large CDR3 similarity clusters were formed by expanded TCRs than by pre-sensitization or healthy control sets, consistent with antigen-driven responses. Repeated subsampling changed both the strength of the expansion versus patch-test correlation and the threshold at which that correlation became significant. Patch test score was positively correlated with the number of PT1 expanded TCRs, with significance at thresholds 8, 16 and 32 but not at 4.

Libraries were constructed by RACE. The run used a NextSeq 500. Library preparation attached unique molecular identifiers to individual cDNA molecules for quantitative, reproducible TCR counting. From each blood RNA sample, both TCR alpha and TCR beta chains were sequenced. The authors' pipeline ran thus. A median of about 87,000 TCRs per sample was observed, with a range of about 20,000 to 750,000. The Decombinator software suite was used to annotate the V, J and CDR3 of the TCR reads. To make PS versus PT1 abundance plots, every sample was subsampled to the same number of TCRs (28,000). TCRs were defined as expanded if absent before sensitization and observed at least eight times at the 2-week time point. The public reads were run again by TCRdb, first through fastp at Q25 and then through MiXCR, and only productive beta chains were kept. Entries that share a CDR3 protein sequence are merged under the most common genes and DNA. The V and J calls shown here were made by TCRdb, not taken from the authors' results. In this sample the table shows roughly 380,000 distinct CDR3 sequences, around 5.5% of which occur a single time. The ten top clones hold 2.6% of the sample.

The time point label here, explained by the study, means: pre-sensitization, week 0. What the treatment or condition label conveys for this sample: therapeutic diphenylcyclopropenone sensitization with weekly scalp DPC. At each patch-test visit, blood was drawn before the patch test was applied. Patients were considered eligible if aged 18 to 70, diagnosed with alopecia and deemed suitable for DPC therapy, and patients were excluded if pregnant. Total RNA was extracted from unfractionated whole blood that had been collected in Tempus Blood RNA tubes. This clonotype appeared a few times. Its antigen has not been determined. No per-base quality is available; no much larger clone lies one base away. Looking up the germline V gene yields CDR1 SQVTM and CDR2 ANQGSEA. CDR3 length: 14 amino acids, cysteine to phenylalanine. Just CDR3 DNA is preserved here, 42 bases in frame from base 1. Cut back by 6 bases and 7 bases, the V and J ends lie 22 bases apart.

The clonotype comes from a woman aged 50 to 65 with alopecia areata. Some clones in this sample may be carry-over from other donors' samples. The sequences come from whole blood, collected in connection with sensitization to the hapten diphenylcyclopropenone (DPC). This chain joins TRBV29-1 to TRBJ2-7; perhaps TRBD2 is the D gene, with 5 bases matching. CDR3 protein: CSVETSSGSEEQYF. The base sequence is TGCAGCGTCGAAACTAGTTCGGGGTCAGAAGAGCAGTACTTC.